Each of the 24 T cell receptor beta chains below was sequenced from the same sample in a study of cytomegalovirus exposure and HLA in healthy donors. The PCR was carried out with 60 Vbeta primers and 13 Jbeta primers. The data were produced by immunoSEQ multiplex PCR, yet TCRdb's version contains in-frame clones alone and is incomplete. The repertoire includes under 150,000 clones, roughly three quarters of them detected once, and about 1.8% sits in the top ten. Sequencing was carried out using PBMCs. These receptors all come from a woman aged 40 to 55 in good health and CMV-seronegative.

The chain is built from TRBV19 and TRBJ1-1, with 8 bases identical to TRBD1. From germline, CDR1 is LNHDA and CDR2 SQIVND (reference sequence). The CDR3 has 16 amino acids. The trim removed 7 bases at V and 0 bases at J, leaving 10 bases unmatched. CDR3 loop: CASKDSTGEMNTEAFF. The CDR3 DNA sequence: TGTGCCAGTAAGGACTCGACAGGGGAGATGAACACTGAAGCTTTCTTT.

The J gene is TRBJ2-5, the V gene TRBV7-2, with 10 positions matching TRBD2. In germline, CDR1 is SGHTA, CDR2 FQGNSA. CDR3 length: 15 residues. V gave up 3 bases and J gave up 4 bases; unmatched junction bases: 5. CDR3 amino acids: CASSFQASGRETQYF. For the CDR3, the DNA is TGTGCCAGCAGCTTTCAGGCTAGCGGGAGAGAGACCCAGTACTTC.

The chain is built from TRBV27 and TRBJ2-7; a weak D match, TRBD2 (6 bases). Trimming pared 7 bases from V and 4 bases from J, leaving 14 bases between. From germline, CDR1 is MNHEY and CDR2 SMNVEV (reference sequence). The CDR3 is 13 residues long. The CDR3 spells CASTEGPLYEQYF. For the CDR3, the DNA is TGTGCCAGCACGGAGGGCCCATTATACGAGCAGTACTTC.

The V gene is TRBV27, the J gene TRBJ1-4, with TRBD1 identical over 7 bases. CDR3 length equals 13 residues. J lost 13 bases, V lost 5 bases, and 10 bases had no gene match. Germline V CDR1 and CDR2: MNHEY, SMNVEV (reference sequence). CDR3: CASSPLTGRTLFF. The CDR3 DNA reads TGTGCCAGCAGTCCCCTGACAGGGAGGACACTGTTTTTT.

This clone was observed many times. This rearrangement joins TRBV6-1 to TRBJ2-7; 7 nucleotides line up with TRBD1. The CDR3 consists of 16 residues. V lost 6 bases and J lost 4; bases outside the gene matches: 15. CDR1 and CDR2 (germline): MNHNS, SASEGT. The CDR3 bases are TGTGCCAGCAGCGAATCCCCCTTCGACAGGGAATACGAGCAGTACTTC. Encoded protein: CASSESPFDREYEQYF.

The chain recombines TRBV4-1 with TRBJ1-2; D gene uncertain. Germline CDR1 is MGHRA and CDR2 is YSYEKL. This CDR3 has 15 residues. Trimming cost V 0 bases and J 5 bases, with 13 bases left between them. The CDR3 here is CASSQDQYSSYGYTF. CDR3 sequence (DNA): TGCGCCAGCAGCCAAGATCAGTACAGCAGTTATGGCTACACCTTC.

This sequence joins TRBV7-9 and TRBJ2-3; 12 positions match TRBD2. The germline gives CDR1 SEHNR, CDR2 FQNEAQ (reference sequence). The CDR3 has 14 amino acids. The V segment lost 4 bases and the J segment 4 bases; nucleotides outside the gene matches: 0. This chain's CDR3 is CASSWTSGADTQYF. The CDR3 region has the DNA TGTGCCAGCAGCTGGACTAGCGGGGCAGATACGCAGTATTTT.

V is TRBV7-9 and J is TRBJ2-5; 8 bases map to TRBD1. The end of the DNA aligns better with TRBJ2-7, so the J call may be wrong. This CDR3 is 15 amino acids long. Germline lookup yields CDR1 SEHNR and CDR2 FQNEAQ (reference sequence). The CDR3 sequence: CASSTPGQVDYEQYF. CDR3 nucleotides: TGTGCCAGCAGCACTCCGGGACAGGTTGACTACGAGCAGTACTTC.

The chain recombines TRBV6-1 with TRBJ2-7, with 8 bases fitting TRBD1. The CDR3 length is 15 residues. V lost 4 bases, J lost 1 base, and 6 bases stayed unmatched. CDR1 is MNHNS and CDR2 is SASEGT in the germline V gene. The CDR3 nucleotides are TGTGCCAGCAGTGGATTGACAGGGGTTTCCTACGAGCAGTACTTC. Protein: CASSGLTGVSYEQYF.

This clone was seen a few times. The V gene is TRBV6-5, the J gene TRBJ1-1; 7 bases fit TRBD1. The CDR3 totals 15 residues. The germline V gene encodes CDR1 MNHEY and CDR2 SVGAGI. V shed 2 bases and J 5 bases; nucleotides not matched to a gene: 8. DNA of the CDR3: TGTGCCAGCAGTTACGATAATACAGGGGTAACTGAAGCTTTCTTT. Translation: CASSYDNTGVTEAFF.

The J gene is TRBJ2-4, the V gene TRBV4-1; 8 bases fit TRBD1. The ends lost 4 bases at V and 13 bases at J; junction bases unmatched: 9. The CDR3 extends over 13 amino acids. Germline values: CDR1 MGHRA, CDR2 YSYEKL. CDR3 in amino acids: CASSPPRTGPQYF. DNA of the CDR3: TGCGCCAGCAGCCCACCTAGGACAGGGCCACAGTACTTC.

The CDR3 region is CASSVSGNEQFF. In DNA, the CDR3 is TGCGCCAGCAGCGTTTCGGGGAATGAGCAGTTCTTC. This rearrangement joins TRBV5-1 to TRBJ2-1, with D possibly TRBD2 on 5 matching bases. There are 12 residues in the CDR3. V dropped 4 bases and J dropped 7 bases, with 9 bases sitting between them. The V gene's germline CDR1 is SGHRS and CDR2 YFSETQ.

The chain joins TRBV27 to TRBJ2-2; TRBD1 agrees at 11 bases. The CDR3 runs 17 residues. The V and J ends lost 3 bases and 3 bases, in that order; junction bases with no gene match: 6. Germline loops: CDR1 MNHEY, CDR2 SMNVEV (reference sequence). This CDR3 is CASSLGGQGAYTGELFF. The CDR3 nucleotides read TGTGCCAGCAGTTTGGGAGGACAGGGGGCTTACACCGGGGAGCTGTTTTTT.

J is TRBJ2-1 and V is TRBV28, with 13 positions matching TRBD2. This CDR3 is built from 17 residues. V gave up 6 bases and J gave up 4 bases; unmatched junction bases: 9. CDR1 is MDHEN and CDR2 is SYDVKM in the germline V gene. The CDR3 DNA is TGTGCCAGCAGCCCAACTAGCGGGGGGGCTAAATACAATGAGCAGTTCTTC. Its translation: CASSPTSGGAKYNEQFF.

J is TRBJ2-7 and V is TRBV6-5; tentatively, D is TRBD1 (5 bases). V lost 0 bases to trimming and J lost 0 bases, with 9 bases between them. CDR1 is MNHEY and CDR2 is SVGAGI in the germline V gene. The CDR3 consists of 15 residues. CDR3 protein: CASSYSTESSYEQYF. Written as DNA, the CDR3 is TGTGCCAGCAGTTACTCGACAGAGAGCTCCTACGAGCAGTACTTC.

CDR3 amino acids: CASRPQGQMRTEAFF. The CDR3 region has the DNA TGTGCCAGCAGGCCACAGGGCCAAATGCGGACTGAAGCTTTCTTT. The chain couples TRBV5-4 to TRBJ1-1; tentatively, D is TRBD1 (6 bases). In germline, CDR1 is SGHNT, CDR2 YYREEE (reference sequence). The CDR3 length is 15 residues. The V and J ends lost 5 bases and 5 bases respectively, with 19 bases between them.

The chain is built from TRBV14 and TRBJ2-3, with TRBD2 as a possible D gene (6 bases). This CDR3 spans 14 amino acids. Germline assignment: CDR1 SGHDN and CDR2 FVKESK. The V and J ends lost 3 bases and 4 bases respectively, with 11 bases between them. The CDR3 reads CASSQVGGADTQYF. CDR3 DNA: TGTGCCAGCAGCCAGGTGGGGGGAGCAGATACGCAGTATTTT.

This rearrangement joins TRBV9 to TRBJ1-1; D unclear. Germline V CDR1 and CDR2: SGDLS, YYNGEE. Trimming cost V 0 bases and J 3 bases, with 9 bases left between them. The CDR3 is 14 residues long. The CDR3 bases are TGTGCCAGCAGCGTAGTCTGGCAGGACACTGAAGCTTTCTTT. It encodes CASSVVWQDTEAFF.

This clone was counted a few times. The gene calls are TRBV5-6 and TRBJ2-7, with D hard to call. Trimming stripped 0 bases from V and 3 bases from J, with 7 bases between. This CDR3 has 13 amino acids. CDR1 and CDR2 (germline): SGHDT, YYEEEE. The CDR3 sequence is CASSLGQYYEQYF. The CDR3 DNA is TGTGCCAGCAGCTTGGGACAATACTACGAGCAGTACTTC.

This clone has more than one count but fewer than ten. This chain links TRBV28 with TRBJ2-1; D is possibly TRBD1 (5 bases). Germline CDR1 reads MDHEN; CDR2 reads SYDVKM. With 5 bases removed from V and 2 bases from J, the gap between germline ends came to 10 bases. This CDR3 region has 14 residues. CDR3 coding DNA: TGTGCCAGCAGTCCTCAGGGTACCTACAATGAGCAGTTCTTC. The encoded protein is CASSPQGTYNEQFF.

This chain links TRBV27 with TRBJ2-7; possible D gene TRBD2, 6 bases. This CDR3 is built from 16 residues. Looked up from germline, CDR1 is MNHEY and CDR2 is SMNVEV (reference sequence). V lost 6 bases and J 0 bases, leaving 18 bases between the germline ends. The CDR3 reads CASSLSAGRYSYEQYF. The CDR3 DNA is TGTGCCAGCAGCCTTTCGGCTGGGAGGTACTCCTACGAGCAGTACTTC.

This clone has a handful of counts. This rearrangement joins TRBV6-5 to TRBJ1-2, with D uncertain. The germline V and J ends were trimmed by 0 bases and 1 base, with 6 bases remaining between them. The CDR3 loop spans 14 amino acids. From germline, CDR1 is MNHEY and CDR2 SVGAGI. CDR3 nucleotides: TGTGCCAGCAGTTACTCTCCAGATAACTATGGCTACACCTTC. Amino acids: CASSYSPDNYGYTF.

V and J are TRBV6-1 and TRBJ2-1; 10 positions agree with TRBD1. The germline gives CDR1 MNHNS, CDR2 SASEGT. This CDR3 has 15 residues. Germline trimming cut 7 bases from V and 4 bases from J; bases unmatched to any gene: 7. In DNA, the CDR3 is TGTGCCAGCACCCTGGGACAGGGGCTTTACAATGAGCAGTTCTTC. Protein product: CASTLGQGLYNEQFF.

This clone was seen a few times. In DNA, the CDR3 is TGTGCCAGCAGCTTAGACGGTACTAACTATGGCTACACCTTC. Amino acid sequence: CASSLDGTNYGYTF. The chain has TRBV7-9 and TRBJ1-2; no clear D gene. V was clipped by 1 base and J by 0 bases, with 6 bases between them. This CDR3 has 14 residues. In germline, CDR1 is SEHNR, CDR2 FQNEAQ (reference sequence).